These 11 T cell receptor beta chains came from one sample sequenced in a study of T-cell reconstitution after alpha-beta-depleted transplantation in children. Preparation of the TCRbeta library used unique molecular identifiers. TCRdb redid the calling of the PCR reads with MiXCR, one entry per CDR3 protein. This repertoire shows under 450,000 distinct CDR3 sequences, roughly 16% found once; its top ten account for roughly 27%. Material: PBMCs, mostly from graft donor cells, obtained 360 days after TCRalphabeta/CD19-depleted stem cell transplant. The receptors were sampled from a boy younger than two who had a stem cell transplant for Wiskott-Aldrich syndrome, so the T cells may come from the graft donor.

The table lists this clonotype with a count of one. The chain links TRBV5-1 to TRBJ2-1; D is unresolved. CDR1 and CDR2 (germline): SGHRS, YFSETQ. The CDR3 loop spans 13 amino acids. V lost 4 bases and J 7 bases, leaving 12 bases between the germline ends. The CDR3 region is CASSPSHGNEQFF. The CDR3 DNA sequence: TGCGCCAGCAGCCCTTCGCACGGGAATGAGCAGTTCTTC.

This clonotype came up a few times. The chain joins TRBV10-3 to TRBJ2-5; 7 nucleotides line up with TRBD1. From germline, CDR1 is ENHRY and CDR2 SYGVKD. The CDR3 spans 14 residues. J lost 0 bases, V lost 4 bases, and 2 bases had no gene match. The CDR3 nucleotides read TGTGCCATCAGTGGAGGACAGGACCAAGAGACCCAGTACTTC. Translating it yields CAISGGQDQETQYF.

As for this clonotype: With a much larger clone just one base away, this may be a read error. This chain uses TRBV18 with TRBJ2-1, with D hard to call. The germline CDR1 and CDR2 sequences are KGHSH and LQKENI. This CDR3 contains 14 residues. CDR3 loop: CASSPGVPYNVQFF. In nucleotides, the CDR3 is TGTGCCAGCTCACCAGGGGTCCCCTACAATGTGCAGTTCTTC.

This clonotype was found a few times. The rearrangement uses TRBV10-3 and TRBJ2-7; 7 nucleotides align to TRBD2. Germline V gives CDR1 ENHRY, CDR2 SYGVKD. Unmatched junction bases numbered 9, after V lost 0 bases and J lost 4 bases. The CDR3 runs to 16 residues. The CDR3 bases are TGTGCCATCAGTGAGTCGACTAGCCGGGACGATTACGAGCAGTACTTC. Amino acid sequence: CAISESTSRDDYEQYF.

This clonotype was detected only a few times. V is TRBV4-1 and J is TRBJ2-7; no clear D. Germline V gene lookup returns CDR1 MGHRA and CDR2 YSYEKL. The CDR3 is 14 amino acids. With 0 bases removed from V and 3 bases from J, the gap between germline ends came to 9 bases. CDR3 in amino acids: CASSQERNSYEQYF. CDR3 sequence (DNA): TGCGCCAGCAGCCAAGAAAGGAACAGCTACGAGCAGTACTTC.

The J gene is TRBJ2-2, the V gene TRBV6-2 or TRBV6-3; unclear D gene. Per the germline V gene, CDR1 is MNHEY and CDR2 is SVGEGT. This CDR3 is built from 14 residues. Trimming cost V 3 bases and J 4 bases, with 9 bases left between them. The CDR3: CASSYSRGTGELFF. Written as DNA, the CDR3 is TGTGCCAGCAGTTATTCCCGCGGCACCGGGGAGCTGTTTTTT.

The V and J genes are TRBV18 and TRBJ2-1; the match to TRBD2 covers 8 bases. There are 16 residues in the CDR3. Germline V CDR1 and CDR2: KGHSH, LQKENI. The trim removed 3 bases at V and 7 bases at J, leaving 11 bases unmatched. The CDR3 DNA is TGTGCCAGCTCACCCACTAACCGACTAGCGATTAATGAGCAGTTCTTC. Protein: CASSPTNRLAINEQFF.

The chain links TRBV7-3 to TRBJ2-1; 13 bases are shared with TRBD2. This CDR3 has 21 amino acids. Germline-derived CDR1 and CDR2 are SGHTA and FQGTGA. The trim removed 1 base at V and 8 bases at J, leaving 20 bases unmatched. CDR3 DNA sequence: TGTGCCAGCAGCTTAAAAGCACCAAAGAATTTAGGACTAGCGGGAGCTTATGAGCAGTTCTTC. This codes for CASSLKAPKNLGLAGAYEQFF.

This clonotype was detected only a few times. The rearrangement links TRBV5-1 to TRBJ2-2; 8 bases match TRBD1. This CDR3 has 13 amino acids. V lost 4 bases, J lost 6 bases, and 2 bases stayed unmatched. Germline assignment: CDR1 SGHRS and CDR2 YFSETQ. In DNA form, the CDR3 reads TGCGCCAGCAGCGGACAGGGTCCCGGGGAGCTGTTTTTT. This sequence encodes CASSGQGPGELFF.

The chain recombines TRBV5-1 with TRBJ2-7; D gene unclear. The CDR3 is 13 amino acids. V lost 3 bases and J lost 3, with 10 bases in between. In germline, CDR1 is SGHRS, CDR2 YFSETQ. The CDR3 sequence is CASSSGRNYEQYF. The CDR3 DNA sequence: TGCGCCAGCAGCTCCGGACGGAACTACGAGCAGTACTTC.

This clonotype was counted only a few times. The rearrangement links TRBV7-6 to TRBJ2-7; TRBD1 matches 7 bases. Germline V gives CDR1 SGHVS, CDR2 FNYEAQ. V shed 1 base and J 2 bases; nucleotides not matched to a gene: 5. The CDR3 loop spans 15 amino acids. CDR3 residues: CASSLGQGLAYEQYF. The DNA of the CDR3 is TGTGCCAGCAGCTTAGGACAGGGATTAGCCTACGAGCAGTACTTC.